This T cell receptor beta chain appears in the sequencing data of a study of molecular identifiers for immune sequencing clone quantification. Study-wide findings and caveats: Jurkat TCR RNA spiked in from one cell (amid one million naive cells) was reportedly detectable.

This clonotype has just a few counts. Its antigen is not known. Isolation of naive CD8 T cells was achieved by sorting on a CD8+CD4-CCR7+CD45RA+ phenotype. TCRdb re-derived calls from the PCR reads in MiXCR, one entry per CDR3 protein. Of under 350,000 distinct CDR3 sequences in the sample, 24% were seen once. The receptor comes from a human donor in good health. Some libraries in this study had Jurkat cell RNA spiked in. Sequencing was performed on naive CD8+ T cells from blood, with Jurkat cell RNA spiked in. Subset in this sample: FACS-sorted CD8+CD4-CCR7+CD45RA+ naive T cells.

For the CDR3, the DNA is TGTGCCAGTAGTATAGGTGTGACTGCTGAGCAGTTCTTC. This codes for CASSIGVTAEQFF. This chain joins TRBV19 and TRBJ2-1; D uncertain. V dropped 1 base and J dropped 9 bases, with 10 bases sitting between them. The CDR3 sequence is 13 residues long. CDR1 is LNHDA, CDR2 SQIVND, per germline (reference sequence). Full variable domain (rest looked up from reference TRBV19 and TRBJ2-1): DGGITQSPKYLFRKEGQNVTLSCEQNLNHDAMYWYRQDPGQGLRLIYYSQIVNDFQKGDIAEGYSVSREKKESFPLTVTSAQKNPTAFYLCASSIGVTAEQFFGPGTRLTVL.